This is a list of T cell receptor beta chains from one sample in a study of blood T cell repertoires in COVID-19. Assay: immunoSEQ multiplex PCR; the TCRdb copy retains only in-frame clones and omits some. Here the sample spans over 100,000 clones, around 88% being singletons. Sequenced: peripheral blood. These receptor sequences come from a man in his fifties with acute or convalescent COVID-19. The CDR3 runs from the conserved cysteine through the conserved F or W.

v_gene: TRBV6-2/TRBV6-3
j_gene: TRBJ2-7
CDR3aa: CASSGLAGGLAQYF

v_gene: TRBV9
j_gene: TRBJ1-6
CDR3aa: CASSVEDRNSPLHF

v_gene: TRBV15
j_gene: TRBJ1-1
CDR3aa: CATSRDRVQGNAFF

v_gene: TRBV15
j_gene: TRBJ1-6
CDR3aa: CATSRVLGTVGSPLHF

v_gene: TRBV28
j_gene: TRBJ2-3
CDR3aa: CASTAARGKTDTQYF

v_gene: TRBV7-6
j_gene: TRBJ1-6
CDR3aa: CASSERDFYNSPLHF

v_gene: TRBV5-1
j_gene: TRBJ2-5
CDR3aa: CASSTSGDHQETQYF

v_gene: TRBV19
j_gene: TRBJ1-5
CDR3aa: CASSMEGNQPQHF

v_gene: TRBV29-1
j_gene: TRBJ1-2
CDR3aa: CSVGDSRRGYTF

v_gene: TRBV6-1
j_gene: TRBJ2-1
CDR3aa: CASIETGLAGGRRPGYNEQFF

v_gene: TRBV7-2
j_gene: TRBJ2-1
CDR3aa: CASSAGLAGGFPYNEQFF

v_gene: TRBV4-1
j_gene: TRBJ2-1
CDR3aa: CASSHPLYPHEQFF